This T cell receptor (beta chain) was profiled in a study of blood T cell repertoires in COVID-19. Turning to the study itself: The United States, Italy and Spain supplied acute and convalescent COVID-19 samples. T cells, B-cell-depleted T cells, or PBMCs provided the cDNA or gDNA that served as material.

Authors' processing steps: Nucleated cell number was recorded as an estimate derived from reference gene primer amplification. Assay used: immunoSEQ multiplex PCR; TCRdb lists only in-frame clones, some missing. V and J calls and clone size are those listed in that table; D and trimming were worked out from the DNA. The sample has about 99,000 clones; about 91% are singletons. The CDR3 length is 14 residues. Germline trimming cut 5 bases from V and 3 bases from J; bases unmatched to any gene: 4. Germline CDR1 is SGHVS and CDR2 is FQNEAQ. J is TRBJ2-7 and V is TRBV7-8, with TRBD2 matching over 10 bases. This TCR was sampled from a human donor in a cohort sampled during active COVID-19. Sequenced material: peripheral blood. CDR3 sequence: CASSITSGVYEQYF. CDR3 sequence (DNA): TGTGCCAGCAGCATCACTAGCGGGGTCTACGAGCAGTACTTC. Full variable domain (missing parts from reference TRBV7-8 and TRBJ2-7): GAGVSQSPRYKVAKRGQDVALRCDPISGHVSLFWYQQALGQGPEFLTYFQNEAQLDKSGLPSDRFFAERPEGSVSTLKIQRTQQEDSAVYLCASSITSGVYEQYFGPGTRLTVT.